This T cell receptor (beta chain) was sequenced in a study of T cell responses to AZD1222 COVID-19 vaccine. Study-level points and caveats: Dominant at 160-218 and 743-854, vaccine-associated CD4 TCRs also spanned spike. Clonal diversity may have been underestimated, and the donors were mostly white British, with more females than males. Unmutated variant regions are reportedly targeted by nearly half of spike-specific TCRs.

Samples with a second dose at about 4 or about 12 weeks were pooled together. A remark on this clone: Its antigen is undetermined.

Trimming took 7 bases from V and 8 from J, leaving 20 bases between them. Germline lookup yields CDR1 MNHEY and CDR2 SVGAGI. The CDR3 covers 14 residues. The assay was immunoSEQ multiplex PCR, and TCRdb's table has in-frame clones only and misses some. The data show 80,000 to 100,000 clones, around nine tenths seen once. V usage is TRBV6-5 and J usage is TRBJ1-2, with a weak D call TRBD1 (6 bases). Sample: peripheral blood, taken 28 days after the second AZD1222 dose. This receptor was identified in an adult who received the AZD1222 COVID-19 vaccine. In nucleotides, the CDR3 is TGTGCCAGCAAGGCAACAGGGCGCAGCGAAGGCTACACCTTC. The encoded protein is CASKATGRSEGYTF.